These T cell receptor beta chains were read from a single sample in a study of type 1 and type 2 diabetes patients. TCRdb reanalysed the multiplex PCR reads using MiXCR and keeps one entry per CDR3 protein. Of about 290,000 distinct CDR3 sequences listed, approximately 50% were seen once; the top ten hold 12% to 15%. The sequencing sample was made of peripheral blood mononuclear cells (PBMCs). These receptor sequences come from a young man with type 2 diabetes. The CDR3 runs from the conserved cysteine through the conserved F or W. Fields, in order: V gene, J gene, clone size, D gene, CDR3 protein, CDR3 DNA. The D gene is left open where the match is weak. Some rows mark clone size as missing; the rest say once, few, many or name a class of expanded clone.

TRBV7-6	TRBJ2-2	few	NA	CASRQPGKDTGELFF	TGTGCCAGCAGGCAACCGGGAAAAGACACCGGGGAGCTGTTTTTT
TRBV30	TRBJ2-7	NA	TRBD1	CAWSVSTGNEQYF	TGTGCCTGGAGTGTCTCGACAGGGAACGAGCAGTACTTC
TRBV14	TRBJ2-7	NA	NA	CATSMQGGFYSYEQYF	TGTGCCACCAGCATGCAGGGTGGATTTTATTCCTACGAGCAGTACTTC
TRBV6-5	TRBJ2-7	NA	NA	CASRRAGYEQYF	TGTGCCAGCAGGAGGGCAGGGTACGAGCAGTACTTC
TRBV24-1	TRBJ2-5	NA	TRBD1	CATQGVGQETQYF	TGTGCCACCCAGGGGGTAGGGCAAGAGACCCAGTACTTC
TRBV6-1	TRBJ1-4	once	NA	CASSDPRRFATNEKLFF	TGTGCCAGCAGTGACCCCCGACGATTTGCAACTAATGAAAAACTGTTTTTT
TRBV7-3	TRBJ2-3	NA	TRBD1	CASSLTPGQGTDTQYF	TGTGCCAGCAGCTTAACACCGGGACAGGGTACAGATACGCAGTATTTT
TRBV15	TRBJ1-2	many	NA	CATSRARAEGYTF	TGTGCCACCAGCAGAGCGCGGGCCGAGGGCTACACCTTC
TRBV13	TRBJ1-1	few	NA	CASSSGPEAFF	TGTGCCAGCAGCTCCGGGCCCGAAGCTTTCTTT
TRBV2	TRBJ1-2	many	TRBD1	CASRPPGQGPPGYTF	TGTGCCAGCAGGCCACCGGGACAGGGACCCCCTGGCTACACCTTC
TRBV6-5	TRBJ1-4	NA	NA	CASSPDRRNEKLFF	TGTGCCAGCAGCCCGGACAGACGGAATGAAAAACTGTTTTTT
TRBV13	TRBJ2-7	NA	TRBD1	CATPRQGPTYEQYF	TGTGCCACTCCGCGACAGGGGCCAACCTACGAGCAGTACTTC
TRBV9	TRBJ1-1	NA	TRBD1	CASSEKDRGKAFF	TGTGCCAGCAGCGAGAAGGACAGGGGTAAAGCTTTCTTT
TRBV19	TRBJ2-7	many	NA	CASSQQGSSYEQYF	TGTGCCAGTAGTCAACAGGGCAGCTCCTACGAGCAGTACTTC
TRBV3-1	TRBJ1-4	NA	NA	CASSPPGGQINEKLFF	TGTGCCAGCAGCCCCCCCGGGGGCCAAATTAATGAAAAACTGTTTTTT
TRBV30	TRBJ1-1	NA	NA	CAWRFGSVGVHTEAFF	TGTGCCTGGAGATTCGGGTCTGTGGGGGTGCACACTGAAGCTTTCTTT
TRBV29-1	TRBJ2-3	NA	TRBD2	CSVVRGLAGGSTDTQYF	TGCAGCGTTGTACGGGGACTAGCGGGGGGAAGCACAGATACGCAGTATTTT
TRBV30	TRBJ2-2	few	TRBD2	CAWNGEIGTSGRAVGELFF	TGTGCCTGGAATGGGGAGATAGGGACTAGCGGGAGGGCGGTCGGGGAGCTGTTTTTT
TRBV13	TRBJ1-2	NA	NA	CASSRGVGRDGYTF	TGTGCCAGTAGCCGGGGGGTAGGGAGGGATGGCTACACCTTC
TRBV2	TRBJ1-1	many	TRBD1	CASSERQGKAFF	TGTGCCAGCAGTGAGCGACAGGGTAAAGCTTTCTTT
TRBV25-1	TRBJ1-1	NA	NA	CASGTSPEAFF	TGTGCCTCCGGAACTAGCCCTGAAGCTTTCTTT
TRBV7-3	TRBJ2-7	NA	TRBD1	CASSFETGQGFDEQYF	TGTGCCAGCAGCTTTGAAACGGGACAGGGGTTCGACGAGCAGTACTTC
TRBV19	TRBJ2-2	many	NA	CASSQNTGELFF	TGTGCCAGTAGTCAGAACACCGGGGAGCTGTTTTTT
TRBV6-4	TRBJ1-3	NA	NA	CASSDVSGNTIYF	TGTGCCAGCAGTGACGTCAGTGGAAACACCATATATTTT
TRBV5-8	TRBJ2-7	NA	NA	CASSLPGGGTTYEQYF	TGTGCCAGCAGCCTCCCGGGTGGCGGGACAACCTACGAGCAGTACTTC
TRBV30	TRBJ2-7	NA	TRBD1	CAWQQGAWDEQYF	TGTGCCTGGCAACAGGGGGCGTGGGACGAGCAGTACTTC
TRBV7-8	TRBJ2-1	NA	NA	CASSTGLSGDTYNEQFF	TGTGCCAGCAGCACCGGCCTAAGCGGCGACACCTACAATGAGCAGTTCTTC
TRBV5-1	TRBJ2-7	few	NA	CASRTGREQYF	TGCGCCAGCAGGACAGGACGCGAGCAGTACTTC
TRBV7-8	TRBJ2-5	NA	NA	CASSSHAPKETQYF	TGTGCCAGCAGCTCCCATGCCCCGAAGGAGACCCAGTACTTC
TRBV4-3	TRBJ2-7	few	TRBD2	CASSQGLGGGGDEQYF	TGCGCCAGCAGCCAAGGCCTGGGGGGGGGAGGAGACGAGCAGTACTTC
TRBV7-2	TRBJ2-3	NA	NA	CASSLDRGDTQYF	TGTGCCAGCAGCTTAGACCGGGGAGATACGCAGTATTTT
TRBV25-1	TRBJ1-1	many	TRBD1	CASRTGWVTEAFF	TGTGCCAGCCGGACAGGGTGGGTCACTGAAGCTTTCTTT
TRBV12-3/TRBV12-4	TRBJ1-1	few	TRBD1	CASSFPYRGDTEAFF	TGTGCCAGCAGTTTTCCCTACAGGGGAGACACTGAAGCTTTCTTT
TRBV27	TRBJ1-6	few	NA	CASSLGQSGNSPLHF	TGTGCCAGCAGTCTTGGACAGTCGGGAAATTCACCCCTCCACTTT
TRBV11-2	TRBJ1-1	NA	TRBD1	CASSLGSVRGRILNEAFF	TGTGCCAGCAGCTTAGGTTCGGTCAGGGGGCGCATCCTCAATGAAGCTTTCTTT
TRBV7-8	TRBJ1-6	NA	NA	CASSFQDAGYNSPLHF	TGTGCCAGCAGCTTCCAAGACGCCGGTTATAATTCACCCCTCCACTTT
TRBV6-1	TRBJ2-3	NA	NA	CASTRVGGAEDTQYF	TGTGCCAGCACCAGAGTTGGGGGTGCAGAAGATACGCAGTATTTT
TRBV19	TRBJ2-2	NA	TRBD2	CASMGRETGELFF	TGTGCCAGTATGGGGCGGGAGACCGGGGAGCTGTTTTTT
TRBV2	TRBJ1-2	NA	TRBD1	CASSSGQANYGYTF	TGTGCCAGCAGTTCCGGACAGGCTAACTATGGCTACACCTTC
TRBV7-8	TRBJ1-5	NA	NA	CASSSHDNQPQHF	TGTGCCAGCAGCTCACATGACAATCAGCCCCAGCATTTT
TRBV2	TRBJ2-5	many	NA	CASSRDWDETQYF	TGTGCCAGCAGCCGGGATTGGGACGAGACCCAGTACTTC
TRBV9	TRBJ2-5	NA	TRBD2	CASSDRLAGVGDTQYF	TGTGCCAGCAGCGATCGACTAGCGGGAGTCGGAGACACCCAGTACTTC
TRBV5-6	TRBJ2-2	NA	TRBD2	CASSARGLADNTGELFF	TGTGCCAGCAGCGCCCGAGGGCTAGCGGACAACACCGGGGAGCTGTTTTTT
TRBV7-8	TRBJ2-3	NA	NA	CASSFSGGADTQYF	TGTGCCAGCAGCTTTAGCGGTGGGGCAGATACGCAGTATTTT
TRBV15	TRBJ2-1	NA	NA	CATSREGPKGPQFF	TGTGCCACCAGCAGAGAAGGGCCCAAGGGGCCGCAGTTCTTC
TRBV6-1	TRBJ2-7	NA	NA	CASSSSGDWSYEQYF	TGTGCCAGCAGTTCCTCAGGGGATTGGTCCTACGAGCAGTACTTC
TRBV4-2	TRBJ1-2	NA	TRBD1	CASSLSETGNYGYTF	TGTGCCAGCAGCTTATCAGAGACAGGGAACTATGGCTACACCTTC
TRBV10-1	TRBJ1-5	NA	TRBD1	CARRDRWDYSNQPQHF	TGCGCCAGACGGGACAGGTGGGATTATAGCAATCAGCCCCAGCATTTT
TRBV25-1	TRBJ2-7	few	NA	CASSELAGAVYEQYF	TGTGCCAGCAGTGAACTTGCAGGGGCTGTTTACGAGCAATACTTC
TRBV27	TRBJ2-1	few	TRBD2	CASSKGTSGGAGNEQFF	TGTGCCAGCAGTAAGGGGACTAGCGGGGGGGCGGGCAATGAGCAGTTCTTC
TRBV19	TRBJ1-1	NA	NA	CASSILGGKNTEAFF	TGTGCCAGTAGTATTTTGGGTGGGAAGAACACTGAAGCTTTCTTT
TRBV29-1	TRBJ2-1	once	NA	CSVEEFLEMIGVAQFF	TGCAGCGTTGAAGAATTCCTGGAGATGATTGGGGTAGCCCAGTTCTTC
TRBV28	TRBJ2-6	NA	NA	CASSFNPSGVLTF	TGTGCCAGCAGTTTCAACCCTTCGGGGGTCCTGACTTTC
TRBV30	TRBJ1-2	NA	NA	CAWSLHYSYGYTF	TGTGCCTGGAGTCTCCACTACAGCTATGGCTACACCTTC
TRBV30	TRBJ2-3	NA	NA	CAWSVSLSNARYF	TGTGCCTGGAGTGTAAGCCTCTCTAACGCAAGGTATTTT